This T cell receptor beta chain was sequenced in a study of cytomegalovirus exposure and HLA in healthy donors. General observations from the study: The classifier reportedly diagnosed cytomegalovirus status with high sensitivity and specificity.

About this clone: Its antigen is not known.

V dropped 5 bases and J dropped 3; count of bases not matched to a gene: 9. There are 16 residues in the CDR3. Looked up from germline, CDR1 is MNHEY and CDR2 is SMNVEV (reference sequence). This PCR relied on a set of 60 Vbeta primers and 13 Jbeta primers. The protocol was immunoSEQ multiplex PCR, while the TCRdb copy is restricted to in-frame clones and leaves out a portion. The sample carries about 180,000 clones, around 80% recorded once. The receptor comes from a girl aged 10-17 years in good health and CMV-seropositive. The V and J genes are TRBV27 and TRBJ2-7, with TRBD1 matching over 11 bases. Sequencing was carried out using PBMCs. CDR3 sequence reads: CASSRRPGQGGYEQYF. The CDR3 bases are TGTGCCAGCAGTCGGCGCCCGGGACAGGGGGGCTACGAGCAGTACTTC.